This T cell receptor beta chain comes out of a study of cytomegalovirus exposure and HLA in healthy donors (dated 2017 in TCRdb). As for the study more broadly: An earlier analysis of more than 550 of the donors reported 276 Gb of sequence data and 117 million unique TCR beta sequences obtained from about 179 million T cells. The T cell repertoires of around 670 subjects were profiled by immunosequencing and related to cytomegalovirus serostatus. An early release covering over 500 HLA-typed donors comprised about 290 gigabases of sequencing data and 65 million to 100 million unique TCR sequences. In a later genetic analysis, genome-wide SNP genotypes for about 55% of the roughly 670 donors were used, and that subset was treated as a discovery cohort. Donor age, sex, ethnicity and CMV serostatus were collected together with the repertoire data. Roughly 5 DR-DQ haplotypes were handled as single units for association and clustering, since linkage in the cohort was strong. A separate validation cohort of about 110 different subjects was used in addition to the approximately 610-subject first cohort. On average, roughly 240,000 unique TCR beta nucleotide sequences were sequenced per donor among 398 genotyped donors of the cohort, with 15% to 20% of those sequences being non-productive. All discovery cohort repertoires had been generated using a single sequencing platform. Among the roughly 390 genotyped donors, 75% to 90% belonged to the genetic ancestry cluster associated with self-reported Caucasian donors. In a later analysis, previously published TCR beta repertoires from several hundred donors were re-analyzed and high-resolution HLA genotyping was added so that TCR occurrence patterns could be studied. Class I and class II HLA loci were covered by the typing at four-digit resolution. The study aimed to test whether signatures of past pathogen exposure could be identified by cataloging public T cell receptors. In the later analysis, no new phenotypic data were used to find candidate immune exposures; instead, reliance was placed on TCR beta sequences and their occurrence across donors. An earlier analysis of roughly 600 of the donors used high-throughput TCR beta sequencing to judge whether each TCR beta V gene segment behaved as functional or pseudogenic. High-throughput TCR immunosequencing, statistical association of individual TCRs with disease status, and machine learning were combined to predict cytomegalovirus infection status. Typing coverage differed by locus: A, B, C, DRB1 and DQB1 were typed in roughly 620-640 donors, DQA1 in 522, DPA1 in 600 to 610, and DPB1 in about 450.

The research as a whole found: A cluster of highly shared sequence variants was judged likely to be a technical artifact of the sequencing pipeline. Roughly uniform sequencing depth across donors was assumed in presence/absence analyses, although this assumption may not hold. According to a later analysis, TCR association rates differed among HLA loci, with DRB1 alleles showing the most associated TCRs and HLA-C alleles showing the fewest. In the study, approximately 160 TCR beta chains were listed as associated with cytomegalovirus. For the cohort, immune exposure information was limited to CMV serostatus. Three of the identified cytomegalovirus-associated TCR beta chains were confirmed in vitro to be specific for cytomegalovirus antigens. Only TCR beta chains were sequenced in this cohort, and the absence of alpha or paired-chain data limited detectable features. A later genetic analysis associated a missense DCLRE1C variant with V-gene and J-gene trimming of TCR beta chains, and an independent cohort replicated the association. According to the authors, the approach could potentially be generalized to other disease states and immunological phenotypes. In a later analysis, HLA-associated TCR beta chains were found to be more clonally expanded and to have lower generation probabilities than equally common non-associated chains. According to a later analysis, parvovirus B19, influenza, CMV and Epstein-Barr virus appeared linked to several top co-occurrence clusters. Across donors, most TCR sequences were observed very rarely, whereas some public TCRs were present in many individuals. Because some donors lacked HLA typing at each locus, the association tests relied only on the typed subset. A further reported finding was that TCR beta sequences accurately predicted the HLA-A and HLA-B alleles for most subjects in the first cohort. Some IMGT-functional V segments, including TRBV6-2 and TRBV6-3, could not be distinguished by the 87-base-pair reads and were therefore excluded. In a later analysis, most CMV-associated TCR beta chains were found to appear HLA-restricted, with HLA associations seemingly driven largely by CMV exposure. A later analysis associated 15,000 to 20,000 TCR beta sequences with specific HLA alleles at a false discovery rate of 0.05. Cytomegalovirus status was reported to be diagnosed by the classifier with high specificity and sensitivity in both the original and validation cohorts. A later genetic analysis reported fewer N-insertions in productive TCRs among donors in an Asian-associated ancestry cluster than the approximately 670-donor mean. Linkage disequilibrium might explain the correlated functional status among segregating V segments, but an unknown experimental factor could not be ruled out. The earlier analysis of 587 of the donors excluded approximately 17 rarely observed V segments, including chromosome 9 orphons, because counts were too low. Broadly in line with IMGT annotations, most TCR beta V segments showed up in productive rearrangements about 87% or about 30% of the time in an earlier analysis of roughly 590 of the donors. When HLA alleles, especially DR and DQ, strongly co-occurred, TCR associations were difficult to assign to individual alleles.

Regarding this clone: No antigen is known for it. No much larger clonotype is one base removed from it; base qualities were not supplied.

The cohort comprised fewer than 700 healthy bone marrow donors. All cohort members were sampled while nominally healthy, although unrecorded immune exposures were likely present. The donor tested CMV seronegative, placing the donor among the roughly 350 seronegative members of the cohort. A peripheral blood sample was provided by each donor, and peripheral blood mononuclear cells were used for TCR beta sequencing. Genomic DNA extraction from the blood cell samples was performed with the Qiagen DNeasy Blood Extraction Kit. Libraries were made using the immunoSEQ multiplex PCR assay. For the multiplex PCR, a mixture combining 60 forward primers for TCR Vbeta segments and 13 reverse primers for TCR Jbeta segments was used. The CDR3 region of rearranged TCR beta genes was amplified from genomic DNA by a multiplex PCR assay. On the Illumina HiSeq System, the amplified TCR beta libraries were sequenced as 87-base-pair reads. In the paper's pipeline: In a later analysis, roughly 80 million unique TCR beta chains were counted across the 500 to 700 repertoires, and around 11 million of these chains were shared by at least two donors. Raw reads were error-corrected and collapsed into unique sequences by a nearest-neighbor algorithm in which closely related sequences were merged to remove PCR and sequencing errors. V, D and J gene segments were assigned by aligning CDR3 sequences to IMGT reference sequences. Each retained sequence needed at least a six-nucleotide match to both a V gene segment and a J gene segment. Rearrangements were called productive when the CDR3 lacked stop codons and stayed in frame with V and J; all others were non-productive. Following IMGT convention, CDR3 was defined as the stretch from the second conserved V-encoded cysteine up to the conserved J-encoded phenylalanine. In an earlier analysis of roughly 580 of the donors, sequences lacking an unambiguous match to a single V gene segment were excluded. An earlier analysis of 500 to 600 of the donors classified V segments as functional when productive rearrangements were above 56.7% and as segregating when the standard deviation between donors was above 5%. A statistical classification framework was built to diagnose cytomegalovirus status from the catalog of TCR beta chain sequences. A later analysis assigned V and J genes by comparing TCR nucleotide sequences with IMGT/GENE-DB human TR gene sequences. Using the TCRdist pipeline, a later analysis assigned CDR3 sequences along with most-parsimonious VDJ recombination scenarios. In a later analysis, each TCR beta chain was defined by its CDR3 amino acid sequence together with its V-gene family, and reads lacking a unique V-gene family were excluded. A later analysis removed 592 highly shared, low-generation-probability nucleotide sequences to deal with suspected cross-contamination and a sequencing artifact. In a later analysis, a clonal expansion index was calculated for each public chain from normalized within-repertoire ranks of inferred template counts. A later analysis computed generation probabilities with a VDJ recombination model fitted to out-of-frame rearrangements, and checked the results against IGoR. Hypergeometric tests were used in a later analysis to score TCR-TCR, TCR-HLA and TCR-CMV co-occurrence, with a repertoire-size bias correction applied to the TCR pairs. A later analysis estimated false discovery rates by permuting HLA or CMV assignments 20 times. In a later analysis, co-occurring TCRs were grouped using DBSCAN, and TCRdist sequence similarity was added for clustering within HLA-allele-positive subsets. Repertoires with fewer than 30,000 or more than 120,000 public chains were left out of co-occurrence clustering, as were five repertoires with anomalous nucleotide sharing. The table comes from immuneACCESS by way of TCRdb, which keeps in-frame sequences with V and J called. Part of the clones is missing from these tables; in studies checked, under half for an unresolved V gene and the rest for unknown reasons. Clone size and the V and J calls come from that table; the DNA yielded D and trimming. The sample table records approximately 150,000 clones; 68% of these occur just once. The ten biggest clones cover around 4.7% of the sample.

For this chain, trimming is 0 bases at the V end and 2 bases at the J end, and the number of junction bases without a gene match is 4. CDR1 and CDR2 are read off the germline V gene as ENHRY and SYGVKD. The CDR3, cysteine through phenylalanine, is 18 amino acids long. The DNA shown is the 54-base CDR3, in frame from base 1. Sequences were obtained from PBMCs. The sequence came from a man aged 60-69 years in good health and CMV-seronegative. Here the chain combines TRBV10-3 and TRBJ2-6; 10 junctional bases match TRBD1. The nucleotide sequence is TGTGCCATCAGTGAGTCCAGACAGGGGGCTACTGGGGCCAACGTCCTGACTTTC. Its protein is CAISESRQGATGANVLTF.